This T cell receptor beta chain was sequenced during a study of blood T cell repertoires in COVID-19. About the study: PBMCs, B-cell-depleted T cells, or T cells were the source of the cDNA or gDNA that made up the material.

CDR1 is SGHTA and CDR2 is FQGNSA in the germline V gene. This CDR3 has 16 residues. The V segment lost 3 bases and the J segment 4 bases; nucleotides outside the gene matches: 10. Produced via immunoSEQ multiplex PCR; TCRdb's table is partial and in-frame only. The table includes roughly 76,000 clones, 90% detected once. The sequence came from a middle-aged man with acute or convalescent COVID-19. Sequencing input: peripheral blood. The gene calls are TRBV7-2 and TRBJ1-2; 8 bases match TRBD1. The CDR3 region has the DNA TGTGCCAGCAGCTTCGGGACAGGCCTTTTTCTCTATGGCTACACCTTC. Its protein is CASSFGTGLFLYGYTF.